This TCR beta chain originates from a study of post-analysis software for immune sequencing data. Study outcomes and limitations: The study found TRBV5-6, TRBV5-1 and TRBV20-1 among 4 or 5 TRBV segments more frequent in patients than controls.

Unique molecular identifiers had been added to the TCR beta cDNA libraries. MiXCR, run by TCRdb on the PCR reads, gives a single entry per CDR3 protein. The sample consists of a few hundred thousand distinct CDR3 sequences, around 36% of them appearing once. Concerning this clonotype itself: Its specificity is unknown.

V was pared by 3 bases and J by 1 base, with 12 bases of the junction left unmatched. The CDR3 spans 18 residues. CDR1 MDHEN and CDR2 SYDVKM come from the germline V gene. The J gene is TRBJ2-1, the V gene TRBV28, with TRBD1 identical over 7 bases. This clonotype originated in a girl under 18 with multiple sclerosis. The specimen was blood. CDR3 region: CASSFGQAQHPSYNEQFF. The CDR3 nucleotides read TGTGCCAGCAGTTTCGGACAGGCCCAGCACCCTTCCTACAATGAGCAGTTCTTC. Filled out from reference TRBV28 and TRBJ2-1, the complete variable domain reads DVKVTQSSRYLVKRTGEKVFLECVQDMDHENMFWYRQDPGLGLRLIYFSYDVKMKEKGDIPEGYSVSREKKERFSLILESASTNQTSMYLCASSFGQAQHPSYNEQFFGPGTRLTVL.